The 14 T cell receptor beta chains reported below all come from one sample, sequenced in a study of beta chain features in type 1 diabetes. Study results and caveats: Shorter TCRB CDR3s, moderately but significantly so, were found in Type 1 diabetes patients in all four CD4+ subsets.

No antigen is known for these receptors. All of the isolated RNA was reverse transcribed, so expressed TCRB transcripts were sequenced. Profiled with immunoSEQ multiplex PCR; TCRdb holds only in-frame clones, not every one. The profile shows 300,000 to 350,000 clones, about 13% of them singletons. The material sequenced was naive CD4+ T cells from blood. These receptors all stem from a woman aged 18-29 years with type 1 diabetes.

Only a few counts were recorded for this clone. The J gene is TRBJ2-7, the V gene TRBV7-2, with a possible D match to TRBD1 (5 bases). Deletions cut 4 bases from V and 3 bases from J, with 16 bases between. CDR1 is SGHTA, CDR2 FQGNSA, per germline. This CDR3 region has 15 residues. This CDR3 reads CASSSTSRDFYEQYF. The CDR3 region has the DNA TGTGCCAGCAGCTCTACTTCCAGGGATTTCTACGAGCAGTACTTC.

The chain employs TRBV29-1 and TRBJ2-5, with 7 bases lining up with TRBD2. The CDR3 has 13 amino acids. V shed 4 bases, J shed 2 bases, and the junction held 4 bases outside the gene matches. Germline V gene lookup returns CDR1 SQVTM and CDR2 ANQGSEA. The CDR3 here is CSVVWGGQETQYF. The CDR3 region has the DNA TGCAGCGTTGTTTGGGGGGGTCAAGAGACCCAGTACTTC. Looking up the rest from reference TRBV29-1 and TRBJ2-5 gives the full variable domain: SAVISQKPSRDICQRGTSLTIQCQVDSQVTMMFWYRQQPGQSLTLIATANQGSEATYESGFVIDKFPISRPNLTFSTLTVSNMSPEDSSIYLCSVVWGGQETQYFGPGTRLLVL.

There are a few counts of this clone. The chain links TRBV6-1 to TRBJ2-2, with 13 positions matching TRBD2. This CDR3 region has 16 residues. With V trimmed by 4 bases and J by 7 bases, 6 bases remained unmatched. CDR1 and CDR2 from the germline V gene are MNHNS and SASEGT. CDR3 protein: CASSGRLAGGFGELFF. The CDR3 region has the DNA TGTGCCAGCAGTGGCAGACTAGCGGGAGGATTCGGGGAGCTGTTTTTT.

This clone was picked up a small number of times. The chain combines TRBV7-2 with TRBJ2-7; TRBD2 might be the D (5 bases). Germline assignment: CDR1 SGHTA and CDR2 FQGNSA. Trimming took 1 base from V and 3 from J, leaving 16 bases between them. The CDR3 totals 16 residues. In nucleotides, the CDR3 is TGTGCCAGCAGCTTAGGCCTGAACCGAGGAGGCTACGAGCAGTACTTC. Its protein is CASSLGLNRGGYEQYF.

The table lists this clone with a few counts. Different DNA sequences within this sample yield the same CDR3. The J gene is TRBJ1-1, the V gene TRBV28; 8 bases are a match to TRBD1. Germline V gives CDR1 MDHEN, CDR2 SYDVKM. V dropped 5 bases and J dropped 4; count of bases not matched to a gene: 0. The CDR3 has 12 amino acids. The CDR3 nucleotides are TGTGCCAGCAGTACAGGGGGCACTGAAGCTTTCTTT. Amino acid sequence: CASSTGGTEAFF.

This sequence joins TRBV6-5 and TRBJ1-4; the D is unclear. Germline CDR1 and CDR2: MNHEY and SVGAGI. Trimming stripped 8 bases from V and 7 bases from J, with 14 bases between. This CDR3 is 13 amino acids long. CDR3 loop: CASGTRLAEKLFF. Here the CDR3 DNA reads TGTGCCAGCGGTACTAGGCTGGCTGAAAAACTGTTTTTT.

V gene TRBV5-1 combines with J gene TRBJ2-7, with D perhaps matching TRBD1 (6 bases). Between the trimmed V and J ends, which lost 2 bases and 2 bases, there was a span of 14 bases. This CDR3 is built from 15 residues. Germline V gene sequence: CDR1 SGHRS, CDR2 YFSETQ. CDR3 loop: CASSFDGQGTYEQYF. CDR3 coding DNA: TGCGCCAGCAGCTTCGATGGGCAGGGGACCTACGAGCAGTACTTC. Drawing the rest from reference TRBV5-1 and TRBJ2-7, the complete variable domain is KAGVTQTPRYLIKTRGQQVTLSCSPISGHRSVSWYQQTPGQGLQFLFEYFSETQRNKGNFPGRFSGRQFSNSRSEMNVSTLELGDSALYLCASSFDGQGTYEQYFGPGTRLTVT.

This clone showed up just a few times. CDR3 DNA sequence: TGTGCCAGCAGTGGACCTAGTGTTGGCACAGATACGCAGTATTTT. Amino acids: CASSGPSVGTDTQYF. The V call is TRBV25-1, the J call TRBJ2-3; no clear D gene. The CDR3 length is 15 residues. Trimming removed 4 bases at V and 1 base at J, with 12 bases between. Germline CDR1 and CDR2: MGHDK and SYGVNS.

This clone has more than one count but fewer than ten. The J gene is TRBJ2-7, the V gene TRBV28, with 8 bases aligning to TRBD2. J gave up 3 bases and V 6 bases, and 10 bases lay outside the gene matches. The CDR3 totals 15 residues. CDR1 and CDR2 from the germline V gene are MDHEN and SYDVKM. CDR3 DNA: TGTGCCAGCAGCCCGGGACTAGGGCTATTCTACGAGCAGTACTTC. Residues: CASSPGLGLFYEQYF.

The sample holds a few counts of this clone. This chain connects TRBV7-9 to TRBJ2-7; the match to TRBD1 covers 8 bases. Germline assignment: CDR1 SEHNR and CDR2 FQNEAQ (reference sequence). CDR3 length: 13 residues. V gave up 5 bases and J gave up 3 bases; unmatched junction bases: 3. CDR3 in DNA: TGTGCCAGCAGCCGTGGACAGGGCTACGAGCAGTACGTC. Its translation is CASSRGQGYEQYV.

The gene calls are TRBV28 and TRBJ2-6; D gene uncertain. V lost 8 bases and J lost 2, with 4 bases in between. Germline CDR1 reads MDHEN; CDR2 reads SYDVKM. This CDR3 comprises 12 residues. CDR3 bases: TGTGCCAGCCGAGCTGGGGCCAACGTCCTGACTTTC. This encodes CASRAGANVLTF.

The chain uses TRBV28 and TRBJ2-7; D possibly corresponds to TRBD2 (6 bases). Looked up from germline, CDR1 is MDHEN and CDR2 is SYDVKM. V was trimmed by 7 bases and J by 0 bases, leaving 13 bases between them. The CDR3 runs 14 residues. The CDR3 protein is CASTDGGTSYEQYF. DNA of the CDR3: TGTGCCAGCACCGACGGAGGGACCTCCTACGAGCAGTACTTC.

The chain couples TRBV28 to TRBJ2-1, with 8 bases identical to TRBD1. CDR1 and CDR2 (germline): MDHEN, SYDVKM. This CDR3 comprises 14 residues. V was pared by 6 bases and J by 7 bases, with 8 bases of the junction left unmatched. The CDR3 reads CASSRGTGWNEQFF. CDR3 in DNA: TGTGCCAGCAGCCGGGGGACAGGATGGAATGAGCAGTTCTTC. Together with reference TRBV28 and TRBJ2-1, the CDR3 gives the full variable domain: DVKVTQSSRYLVKRTGEKVFLECVQDMDHENMFWYRQDPGLGLRLIYFSYDVKMKEKGDIPEGYSVSREKKERFSLILESASTNQTSMYLCASSRGTGWNEQFFGPGTRLTVL.

The table lists this clone with a few counts. The chain recombines TRBV4-1 with TRBJ2-5; TRBD2 aligns across 9 bases. The CDR3 length is 15 residues. Germline CDR1 reads MGHRA; CDR2 reads YSYEKL. V dropped 2 bases and J dropped 3; count of bases not matched to a gene: 4. CDR3 in amino acids: CASSQIAGEEETQYF. The CDR3 DNA reads as TGCGCCAGCAGCCAAATAGCGGGGGAAGAAGAGACCCAGTACTTC.